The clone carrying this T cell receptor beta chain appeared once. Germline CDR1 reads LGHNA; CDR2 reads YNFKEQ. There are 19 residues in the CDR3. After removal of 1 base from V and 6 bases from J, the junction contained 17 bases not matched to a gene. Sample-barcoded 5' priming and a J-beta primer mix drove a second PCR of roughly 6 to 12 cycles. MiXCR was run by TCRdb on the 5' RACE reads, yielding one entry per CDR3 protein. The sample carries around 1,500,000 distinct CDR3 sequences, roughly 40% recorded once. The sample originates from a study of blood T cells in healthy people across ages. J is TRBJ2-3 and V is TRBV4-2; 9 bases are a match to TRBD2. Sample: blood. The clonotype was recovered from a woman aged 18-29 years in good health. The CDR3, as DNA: TGTGCCAGCAGCCAAGGGACAACCCCAGCTAGCGGGGTGCTTGATACGCAGTATTTT. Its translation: CASSQGTTPASGVLDTQYF.